Below, 32 T cell receptor beta chains from the same sample are listed, as sequenced in a study of identical twins. TCRdb processed the 5' RACE reads anew with MiXCR; each CDR3 protein has one entry. The data contain around 250,000 distinct CDR3 sequences, over 5.5% of them singletons. These records were also assigned to another study, of T cells expressing NK-cell markers.

The specimen was CD8+ T cells sorted from blood. The receptor source for this set is a woman aged 18-29 years in good health.

The gene calls are TRBV14 and TRBJ2-3; TRBD1 matches at 7 bases. CDR1 and CDR2 (germline): SGHDN, FVKESK. With 1 base clipped from V and 2 bases from J, the junction kept 9 bases outside the gene matches. The CDR3 spans 17 residues. The CDR3: CASSQASGTEFTDTQYF. In DNA, the CDR3 is TGTGCCAGCAGCCAAGCTTCGGGGACAGAGTTCACAGATACGCAGTATTTT.

This clonotype was seen a handful of times. The V call is TRBV6-2 or TRBV6-3, the J call TRBJ2-1, with D hard to call. The CDR3 totals 13 residues. V dropped 6 bases and J dropped 6 bases, with 12 bases sitting between them. Germline CDR1 MNHEY, CDR2 SVGEGT. CDR3 amino acids: CASSFVLSNEQFF. The CDR3 bases are TGTGCCAGCAGCTTCGTCCTGTCCAATGAGCAGTTCTTC.

The chain links TRBV5-6 to TRBJ2-7; D is possibly TRBD1 or TRBD2 (6 bases each). Trimming shortened V by 3 bases and J by 2 bases, and 12 bases separated the two germline ends. CDR3 size: 14 residues. Germline-derived CDR1 and CDR2 are SGHDT and YYEEEE. CDR3 sequence reads: CASSYREAPYEQYF. The CDR3 region has the DNA TGTGCCAGCAGCTACAGGGAGGCCCCCTACGAGCAGTACTTC. Looking up the rest from reference TRBV5-6 and TRBJ2-7 gives the full variable domain: DAGVTQSPTHLIKTRGQQVTLRCSPKSGHDTVSWYQQALGQGPQFIFQYYEEEERQRGNFPDRFSGHQFPNYSSELNVNALLLGDSALYLCASSYREAPYEQYFGPGTRLTVT.

Worth noting for this clonotype: Relative to the germline gene, one junction end is altered; a read error may explain this. The chain recombines TRBV20-1 with TRBJ2-1; TRBD2 aligns across 9 bases. The CDR3 length is 16 residues. Germline V gene sequence: CDR1 DFQATT, CDR2 SNEGSKA (reference sequence). The CDR3 loop is CCASRSGGTLGDEQFF. Here the CDR3 DNA reads TGCTGTGCTAGTCGGAGCGGGGGGACTTTAGGCGATGAGCAGTTCTTC.

Ten or more counts support this clonotype. The chain uses TRBV6-5 and TRBJ1-2; D possibly corresponds to TRBD1 (5 bases). The V gene's germline CDR1 is MNHEY and CDR2 SVGAGI. The CDR3 runs 12 residues. Trimming removed 6 bases at V and 4 bases at J, with 9 bases between. The CDR3 loop is CASSQGFYGYTF. In DNA form, the CDR3 reads TGTGCCAGCAGCCAGGGATTCTATGGCTACACCTTC.

At least ten counts were recorded for this clonotype. The rearrangement links TRBV6-2 or TRBV6-3 to TRBJ2-1; 7 bases align to TRBD2. Per the germline V gene, CDR1 is MNHEY and CDR2 is SVGEGT. The ends lost 5 bases at V and 1 base at J; junction bases unmatched: 5. The CDR3 extends over 15 amino acids. The CDR3 DNA reads TGTGCCAGCAGTGAGAGCGGGGAATCCTACAATGAGCAGTTCTTC. Its protein product is CASSESGESYNEQFF.

This clonotype has at least ten counts. The gene calls are TRBV12-3 or TRBV12-4 and TRBJ2-2, with unresolved D. Trimming removed 7 bases at V and 4 bases at J, with 4 bases between. The CDR3 length is 11 residues. CDR3 sequence reads: CASTVTGELFF. The DNA of the CDR3 is TGTGCCAGCACCGTCACCGGGGAGCTGTTTTTT.

V usage is TRBV7-6 and J usage is TRBJ2-3; TRBD2 is a possible D gene (6 bases). This CDR3 has 16 residues. Trimming took off 5 bases at V and 3 bases at J, with 18 bases between the two ends. Germline CDR1 and CDR2: SGHVS and FNYEAQ. The CDR3 sequence: CASSASAGRRTDTQYF. The CDR3 bases are TGTGCCAGCAGCGCCTCGGCGGGACGAAGAACAGATACGCAGTATTTT.

The V and J genes are TRBV4-1 and TRBJ2-7, with D possibly being TRBD2 (6 bases). Trimming removed 0 bases from V and 3 bases from J, with 18 bases in between. Germline V gives CDR1 MGHRA, CDR2 YSYEKL. The CDR3 runs to 17 residues. The CDR3 sequence is CASSQDPGLLGRYEQYF. Written as DNA, the CDR3 is TGCGCCAGCAGCCAAGATCCGGGACTCCTTGGGCGCTACGAGCAGTACTTC.

A few counts support this clonotype. V and J are TRBV10-1 and TRBJ1-2, with D tentatively TRBD1 (5 bases). This CDR3 contains 13 residues. Per germline, CDR1 WNHNN and CDR2 SYGVQD (reference sequence). The V gene lost 0 bases and the J gene lost 8 bases, with 10 bases spanning the gap. The CDR3 bases are TGCGCCAGCAGTGAGTCGGGGAGGGACGGCTACACCTTC. Translation gives CASSESGRDGYTF.

The chain couples TRBV19 to TRBJ2-7; D may be TRBD2 (5 bases). Germline V gives CDR1 LNHDA, CDR2 SQIVND (reference sequence). V was cut by 3 bases and J by 2 bases, with 8 bases left in between. The CDR3 totals 13 residues. As DNA, the CDR3 is TGTGCCAGTAGTATTGGGCGGGCCTACGAGCAGTACTTC. Translated: CASSIGRAYEQYF.

The chain links TRBV6-1 to TRBJ2-1; TRBD2 is a possible D gene (6 bases). V was cut by 8 bases and J by 6 bases, with 20 bases left in between. The germline CDR1 and CDR2 sequences are MNHNS and SASEGT. This CDR3 contains 15 residues. The CDR3 sequence is CASAPGPGVPNEQFF. The CDR3 DNA reads as TGTGCCAGCGCCCCCGGGCCGGGAGTCCCCAATGAGCAGTTCTTC.

This clonotype has a handful of counts. The rearrangement links TRBV20-1 to TRBJ2-3; TRBD1 might be the D (5 bases). Germline V lookup: CDR1 DFQATT, CDR2 SNEGSKA (reference sequence). CDR3 length equals 15 residues. V lost 0 bases, J lost 3 bases, and 13 bases lay in between. As DNA, the CDR3 is TGCAGTGCTAGAGATACAGGAGTGGGGACAGATACGCAGTATTTT. This translates into CSARDTGVGTDTQYF.

The rearrangement uses TRBV9 and TRBJ2-1, with 10 nucleotides matching TRBD2. J lost 7 bases, V lost 4 bases, and 5 bases had no gene match. The CDR3 runs to 14 residues. Looked up from germline, CDR1 is SGDLS and CDR2 is YYNGEE. The CDR3 here is CASSTSGGDNEQFF. DNA of the CDR3: TGTGCCAGCAGCACCAGCGGGGGGGATAATGAGCAGTTCTTC.

The gene calls are TRBV6-1 and TRBJ2-1; tentative D call: TRBD2 (6 bases). The CDR3 runs to 13 residues. From germline, CDR1 is MNHNS and CDR2 SASEGT. V was pared by 10 bases and J by 8 bases, with 18 bases between. The CDR3 here is CATSYVAGHEQFF. The DNA of the CDR3 is TGTGCCACGTCCTACGTGGCGGGGCATGAGCAGTTCTTC.

The V and J genes are TRBV11-2 and TRBJ2-7, with 8 positions matching TRBD1. J was trimmed by 5 bases and V by 4 bases; bases with no gene match: 13. The CDR3 loop spans 16 amino acids. Per germline, CDR1 SGHAT and CDR2 FQNNGV. This CDR3 is CASSWESDRVYDEQYF. The CDR3, as DNA: TGTGCCAGCAGCTGGGAATCGGACAGGGTTTACGACGAGCAGTACTTC.

The sample holds many counts of this clonotype. This sequence joins TRBV6-1 and TRBJ2-1; maybe TRBD1 (6 bases). The CDR3 loop spans 14 amino acids. Trimming pared 0 bases from V and 7 bases from J, leaving 10 bases between. Germline loops: CDR1 MNHNS, CDR2 SASEGT. The CDR3 DNA sequence: TGTGCCAGCAGTGAAGCCGGGACACGGAATGAGCAGTTCTTC. Protein product: CASSEAGTRNEQFF.

The genes are TRBV11-2 and TRBJ2-7; D remains ambiguous. The CDR3 runs to 15 residues. The germline V gene encodes CDR1 SGHAT and CDR2 FQNNGV. The ends were cut back, 5 bases at V and 2 bases at J, with 16 bases in the middle. The CDR3 loop is CASSDVSLRAYEQYF. The CDR3 DNA follows: TGTGCCAGCAGCGACGTTAGTTTAAGGGCCTACGAGCAGTACTTC.

J is TRBJ2-5 and V is TRBV10-2; 8 bases are shared with TRBD1. Germline CDR1 is WSHSY and CDR2 is SAAADI. V lost 4 bases, J lost 5 bases, and 12 bases stayed unmatched. This CDR3 comprises 16 residues. CDR3 protein: CASSGAGTGPGETQYF. Here the CDR3 DNA reads TGCGCCAGCAGTGGAGCCGGGACAGGCCCAGGGGAGACCCAGTACTTC.

Ten or more counts support this clonotype. V gene TRBV12-3 or TRBV12-4 combines with J gene TRBJ1-1; D is unresolved. The CDR3 contains 11 residues. The germline V and J ends were trimmed by 2 bases and 6 bases, with 4 bases remaining between them. For the CDR3, the DNA is TGTGCCAGCAGTTTAATGTCTGAAGCTTTCTTT. Its translation: CASSLMSEAFF.

Many counts were recorded for this clonotype. The chain recombines TRBV27 with TRBJ2-1; no definite D call. V was clipped by 6 bases and J by 4 bases, with 7 bases between them. CDR1 is MNHEY and CDR2 is SMNVEV in the germline V gene (reference sequence). The CDR3 runs to 12 residues. In nucleotides, the CDR3 is TGTGCCAGCAGCCCCAGTTACAATGAGCAGTTCTTC. As protein: CASSPSYNEQFF.

In its sample, this clonotype was seen a few times. This chain links TRBV4-3 with TRBJ2-6, with no clear D. The CDR3 is 16 amino acids. The germline CDR1 and CDR2 sequences are LGHNA and YSLEER. V lost 5 bases and J lost 0, with 11 bases in between. CDR3 nucleotides: TGCGCCAGCAGCGCGACGCGGTCCTCTGGGGCCAACGTCCTGACTTTC. Its translation is CASSATRSSGANVLTF.

This chain uses TRBV30 with TRBJ2-5, with D possibly TRBD1 on 6 matching bases. V lost 5 bases and J lost 3, with 13 bases in between. The CDR3 length is 13 residues. In germline, CDR1 is GTSNPN, CDR2 SVGIG (reference sequence). The CDR3 region has the DNA TGTGCCTGGGACTTGGGACACGAAGAGACCCAGTACTTC. Its translation: CAWDLGHEETQYF.

This clonotype was seen only a few times. V gene TRBV5-6 combines with J gene TRBJ2-7, with 10 nucleotides matching TRBD2. The germline gives CDR1 SGHDT, CDR2 YYEEEE. V was pared by 6 bases and J by 3 bases, with 6 bases of the junction left unmatched. The CDR3 is 14 residues long. DNA of the CDR3: TGTGCCAGCACCCCCGGGACTAGCGTCTACGAGCAGTACTTC. Amino acid sequence: CASTPGTSVYEQYF.

This clonotype was detected only a few times. V gene TRBV29-1 combines with J gene TRBJ1-1; the match to TRBD1 covers 7 bases. Germline CDR1 and CDR2: SQVTM and ANQGSEA. The length of the CDR3 is 14 residues. V gave up 6 bases and J gave up 4 bases; unmatched junction bases: 11. The CDR3: CSVRGGQGSTEAFF. CDR3 bases: TGCAGCGTCCGAGGGGGCCAAGGGTCCACTGAAGCTTTCTTT.

The chain recombines TRBV2 with TRBJ2-7; possible D gene TRBD2, 5 bases. The V end lost 7 bases, the J end lost 0 bases, and 13 bases lay between the germline ends. Per germline, CDR1 SNHLY and CDR2 FYNNEI. This CDR3 is 14 amino acids long. As DNA, the CDR3 is TGTGCCAGCATGAGGGAAGGGAGCTCCTACGAGCAGTACTTC. Translated, it gives CASMREGSSYEQYF.

There are a few counts of this clonotype. The chain employs TRBV27 and TRBJ1-4, with TRBD1 matching 7 bases. The CDR3 covers 15 residues. V trimming: 5 bases; J trimming: 8 bases; junction bases outside the gene matches: 11. Germline V gene data show CDR1 as MNHEY and CDR2 as SMNVEV (reference sequence). CDR3 amino acids: CASSNRQGGVEKLFF. In DNA form, the CDR3 reads TGTGCCAGCAGTAACCGACAGGGAGGAGTCGAAAAACTGTTTTTT. Based on the CDR3 plus reference TRBV27 and TRBJ1-4, the full variable domain is EAQVTQNPRYLITVTGKKLTVTCSQNMNHEYMSWYRQDPGLGLRQIYYSMNVEVTDKGDVPEGYKVSRKEKRNFPLILESPSPNQTSLYFCASSNRQGGVEKLFFGSGTQLSVL.

This clonotype has only a few counts. The CDR3 DNA follows: TGTGCCAGCAGCTACCCAGCGGGAGGGCCCCGAGACCAAGAGACCCAGTACTTC. Residues: CASSYPAGGPRDQETQYF. The rearrangement uses TRBV9 and TRBJ2-5; 10 bases fit TRBD2. Trimming cost V 4 bases and J 0 bases; bases outside gene matches: 12. The CDR3 has 18 amino acids. Germline assignment: CDR1 SGDLS and CDR2 YYNGEE. Full variable domain (remainder filled in from reference TRBV9 and TRBJ2-5): DSGVTQTPKHLITATGQRVTLRCSPRSGDLSVYWYQQSLDQGLQFLIQYYNGEERAKGNILERFSAQQFPDLHSELNLSSLELGDSALYFCASSYPAGGPRDQETQYFGPGTRLLVL.

A remark on this clonotype: A much larger clonotype is one base distant, so this may be a read error. The chain couples TRBV12-3 or TRBV12-4 to TRBJ2-3; D might be TRBD1 (6 bases). Trimming took 3 bases from V and 2 from J, leaving 15 bases between them. The CDR3 loop spans 16 amino acids. CDR3 nucleotides: TGTGCCAGCAGTTTTCCCAGACAGGATCCCACAGATACGCAGTATTTT. Its translation is CASSFPRQDPTDTQYF.

The rearrangement links TRBV28 to TRBJ2-7, with D tentatively TRBD1 (5 bases). Germline CDR1 and CDR2: MDHEN and SYDVKM. The V end lost 4 bases, the J end lost 6 bases, and 10 bases lay between the germline ends. CDR3 size: 12 residues. The CDR3: CASSWGVVEQYF. DNA of the CDR3: TGTGCCAGCAGTTGGGGCGTCGTCGAGCAGTACTTC.

Many counts were recorded for this clonotype. The rearrangement joins TRBV3-1 to TRBJ2-1; 15 bases fit TRBD2. Per the germline V gene, CDR1 is LGHDT and CDR2 is YNNKEL (reference sequence). CDR3 length: 21 amino acids. V shed 0 bases, J shed 2 bases, and the junction held 11 bases outside the gene matches. The CDR3 DNA reads as TGTGCCAGCAGCCAAGAGATGGGGGGACTAGCGGGAGGTCCGACCTACAATGAGCAGTTCTTC. Protein product: CASSQEMGGLAGGPTYNEQFF.

The chain couples TRBV4-1 to TRBJ1-6; weak D call: TRBD1 (5 bases). CDR1 is MGHRA, CDR2 YSYEKL, per germline. The length of the CDR3 is 14 residues. The germline V and J ends were trimmed by 4 bases and 10 bases, with 14 bases remaining between them. In nucleotides, the CDR3 is TGCGCCAGCAGCCCGAAGTCAGGGAAATCACCCCTCCACTTT. Its translation: CASSPKSGKSPLHF.